One and the same sample provided the 8 T cell receptor beta chains below, sequenced in a study of T cell responses to AZD1222 COVID-19 vaccine. Clones were read by immunoSEQ multiplex PCR, and TCRdb kept only the in-frame ones, dropping some. The sample lists roughly 150,000 clones, 90% occurring once. The sequenced sample was peripheral blood, obtained 28 days after the second AZD1222 dose. The receptors come from an adult who received the AZD1222 COVID-19 vaccine.

This clone appeared once. V and J are TRBV11-2 and TRBJ2-7, with a weak D call TRBD2 (6 bases). Germline V gene lookup returns CDR1 SGHAT and CDR2 FQNNGV. The CDR3 is made up of 17 amino acids. Deletions cut 6 bases from V and 0 bases from J, with 21 bases between. The CDR3 bases are TGTGCCAGCAGACATATAAATCGACGGGGGAACTCCTACGAGCAGTACTTC. Its translation: CASRHINRRGNSYEQYF.

The CDR3 sequence is CASSQTSGNNEQFF. DNA for the CDR3: TGTGCCAGCTCCCAAACTAGCGGGAACAATGAGCAGTTCTTC. The rearrangement joins TRBV18 to TRBJ2-1, with TRBD2 matching 10 bases. The germline gives CDR1 KGHSH, CDR2 LQKENI. V lost 6 bases, J lost 5 bases, and 4 bases stayed unmatched. CDR3 size: 14 residues.

V and J are TRBV29-1 and TRBJ1-2; 8 positions agree with TRBD1. Germline V CDR1 and CDR2: SQVTM, ANQGSEA. The CDR3 totals 14 residues. Trimming cost V 2 bases and J 6 bases; bases outside gene matches: 8. CDR3 residues: CSVEPRDRTHGYTF. DNA for the CDR3: TGCAGCGTTGAACCTCGGGACAGGACCCATGGCTACACCTTC.

In its sample, this clone was seen a few times. The rearrangement joins TRBV1 to TRBJ2-7. TRBV1 is designated a pseudogene. The CDR3 runs to 13 residues. The CDR3 sequence: CTSSPQIYYEQYF. In nucleotides, the CDR3 is TGCACCAGCAGCCCCCAAATTTATTACGAGCAGTACTTC.

The chain combines TRBV5-5 with TRBJ2-7; 9 bases map to TRBD2. Germline-derived CDR1 and CDR2 are SGHKS and YYEKEE (reference sequence). The CDR3 sequence is 16 residues long. J lost 3 bases, V lost 0 bases, and 7 bases had no gene match. CDR3: CASSLGSTSGNYEQYF. The CDR3 DNA reads TGTGCCAGCAGCTTGGGATCGACTAGCGGAAACTACGAGCAGTACTTC.

The rearrangement links TRBV27 to TRBJ1-5, with 8 positions matching TRBD1. Per germline, CDR1 MNHEY and CDR2 SMNVEV (reference sequence). The CDR3 is made up of 14 amino acids. The trim removed 9 bases at V and 5 bases at J, leaving 9 bases unmatched. CDR3 nucleotides: TGTGCCAGTAGACAGGGGCTAGGAGATCAGCCCCAGCATTTT. It is translated as CASRQGLGDQPQHF.

The chain couples TRBV19 to TRBJ1-1; D not resolved. Per germline, CDR1 LNHDA and CDR2 SQIVND (reference sequence). The V end was cut by 3 bases, the J end by 1 base, with 9 bases between. CDR3 length equals 14 residues. CDR3: CASSMRERNTEAFF. CDR3 sequence (DNA): TGTGCCAGTAGTATGAGGGAGAGGAACACTGAAGCTTTCTTT.

The V and J genes are TRBV7-8 and TRBJ1-4, with D maybe TRBD1 (6 bases). The CDR3 runs 12 residues. Germline V CDR1 and CDR2: SGHVS, FQNEAQ. V gave up 10 bases and J gave up 5 bases, with 11 bases separating them. DNA of the CDR3: TGTGCCACCGGGGGGGCGAATGAAAAACTGTTTTTT. As protein: CATGGANEKLFF.